This T cell receptor (beta chain) was found in a study of cytomegalovirus exposure and HLA in healthy donors. Per the germline V gene, CDR1 is LNHNV and CDR2 is YYDKDF (reference sequence). V lost 5 bases to trimming and J lost 6 bases, with 18 bases between them. This CDR3 has 15 residues. With respect to this clone: Its antigen is not identified.

Study-level points and caveats: Earlier analysis found most TCR beta V segments productive about 87% or about 30% of the time. Most TCR sequences were rare, but some public TCRs occurred in many donors. As was reported, the classifier diagnosed cytomegalovirus status with high specificity and sensitivity. A later analysis reportedly identified an Asian-associated ancestry cluster as carrying fewer N-insertions than the 666-donor mean.

The PCR made use of 60 Vbeta and 13 Jbeta primers. Measured with immunoSEQ multiplex PCR; TCRdb has only the in-frame clones, and not every one. The sample includes about 160,000 clones, approximately 80% of them seen just once. This clonotype originated in a man between 18 and 29 years old in good health and CMV-seropositive. Sample: PBMCs. The chain employs TRBV15 and TRBJ2-3; the D gene is possibly TRBD2 (6 bases). CDR3 sequence (DNA): TGTGCCACCAGCGGGGGGACGGCGTGGCGGGATACGCAGTATTTT. Residues: CATSGGTAWRDTQYF.